A selection of T cell receptor beta chains follows, all from one sample in a study of CD8 T cells in ankylosing spondylitis. TCRdb redid the calling of the 5' RACE reads with MiXCR, one entry per CDR3 protein. There are about 500,000 distinct CDR3 sequences in the sample; about an eighth occur only once, and 6.8% lies in the top ten. Sequencing was done on a sample of blood, either unsorted or a sorted T cell fraction (not recorded which). The receptors derive from a male donor with ankylosing spondylitis. Each CDR3 is given with its conserved first and last residue. The D gene is left open where the match is weak. Clone sizes are given selectively: once, few, many, or a class where the clone is expanded.

V gene	clone size	D gene	J gene	CDR3 protein	CDR3 DNA
TRBV24-1	.	TRBD1	TRBJ2-1	CATSDFGQGSGNEQFF	TGTGCCACCAGTGATTTTGGACAGGGAAGTGGCAATGAGCAGTTCTTC
TRBV11-2	few	.	TRBJ2-1	CASSLVTVTGVVSGEQFF	TGTGCCAGCAGCTTAGTTACCGTCACGGGAGTTGTATCCGGTGAGCAGTTCTTC
TRBV15	few	.	TRBJ1-2	CATSVPGGLGGYTF	TGTGCCACCAGCGTTCCCGGGGGGCTAGGGGGCTACACCTTC
TRBV30	once	.	TRBJ1-3	CACQRTGNTIYF	TGTGCCTGCCAGAGGACTGGAAACACCATATATTTT
TRBV29-1	few	.	TRBJ2-3	CSGLGGSRSDTQYF	TGCAGCGGGCTAGGGGGGAGTCGGTCAGATACGCAGTATTTT
TRBV12-3/TRBV12-4	many	.	TRBJ2-1	CASSLRPGDYNEQFF	TGTGCCAGCAGCCTCCGTCCGGGGGATTACAATGAGCAGTTCTTC
TRBV5-1	.	TRBD2	TRBJ2-3	CASSFSGTSGSTDTQYF	TGCGCCAGCAGCTTCTCCGGGACTAGCGGTAGCACAGATACGCAGTATTTT
TRBV27	many	TRBD2	TRBJ2-1	CASSTLAGTSSYNEQFF	TGTGCCAGCAGTACCCTAGCGGGAACGAGCTCCTACAATGAGCAGTTCTTC
TRBV6-2/TRBV6-3	.	TRBD2	TRBJ2-3	CASGQTSGGTDTQYF	TGTGCCAGCGGCCAGACTAGCGGAGGCACAGATACGCAGTATTTT
TRBV12-3/TRBV12-4	.	TRBD2	TRBJ2-3	CASSLRLAARDTQYF	TGTGCCAGCAGTTTAAGACTAGCGGCCCGGGATACGCAGTATTTT
TRBV20-1	.	.	TRBJ2-7	CSAPGLTSYEQYF	TGCAGTGCCCCCGGACTAACCTCCTACGAGCAGTACTTC
TRBV5-1	many	TRBD2	TRBJ2-3	CASSPRGLAGVDTQYF	TGCGCCAGCAGCCCGAGGGGACTAGCGGGAGTGGATACGCAGTATTTT
TRBV7-9	.	.	TRBJ1-3	CASSLPGTVSGNTIYF	TGTGCCAGCAGCTTACCCGGGACGGTCTCTGGAAACACCATATATTTT
TRBV21-1	.	.	TRBJ2-7	CASRMAGLAGGMHEQYF	TGTGCCAGCAGAATGGCGGGACTAGCGGGAGGGATGCACGAGCAGTACTTC
TRBV20-1	.	TRBD2	TRBJ2-7	CSARESSGRDGEQYF	TGCAGTGCTAGGGAAAGTAGCGGGAGAGATGGCGAGCAGTACTTC
TRBV15	.	.	TRBJ2-5	CATSNHRGGQETQYF	TGTGCCACCAGCAACCACAGGGGGGGACAAGAGACCCAGTACTTC
TRBV20-1	.	.	TRBJ2-1	CSARVATSSSYNEQFF	TGCAGTGCTAGAGTAGCGACATCGAGCTCCTACAATGAGCAGTTCTTC
TRBV18	many	TRBD2	TRBJ2-5	CASSPPGTRKETQYF	TGTGCCAGCTCACCACCTGGGACTAGGAAGGAGACCCAGTACTTC
TRBV13	few	.	TRBJ2-1	CASSPGGDEQFF	TGTGCCAGCAGCCCCGGTGGGGATGAGCAGTTCTTC
TRBV27	.	TRBD2	TRBJ2-7	CASSLIFGGGNYEQYF	TGTGCCAGCAGTTTAATCTTCGGCGGGGGGAACTACGAGCAGTACTTC
TRBV11-1	.	TRBD2	TRBJ2-1	CASSLRMGLAGAQFF	TGTGCCAGCAGCCTAAGGATGGGACTAGCGGGAGCTCAGTTCTTC
TRBV11-2	many	.	TRBJ1-3	CASSLTSSGNTIYF	TGTGCCAGCAGCCTCACCTCCTCTGGAAACACCATATATTTT
TRBV11-3	.	.	TRBJ2-2	CASSSTGPTGELFF	TGTGCCAGCAGCTCCACGGGGCCCACCGGGGAGCTGTTTTTT
TRBV20-1	few	TRBD2	TRBJ2-3	CSAWGREGADTQYF	TGCAGTGCCTGGGGCAGGGAGGGTGCGGATACGCAGTATTTT
TRBV5-1	many	.	TRBJ2-1	CASSSDSYNEQFF	TGCGCCAGCAGTTCTGACTCCTACAATGAGCAGTTCTTC
TRBV10-3	.	TRBD1	TRBJ1-1	CAISVGGGDTEAFF	TGTGCCATCAGCGTAGGGGGCGGCGACACTGAAGCTTTCTTT
TRBV20-1	many	.	TRBJ2-5	CSARDSHFQETQYF	TGCAGTGCTAGAGACTCACACTTCCAAGAGACCCAGTACTTC
TRBV10-2	.	TRBD2	TRBJ2-3	CASSGLAGEDTQYF	TGCGCCAGCAGCGGACTAGCGGGAGAAGATACGCAGTATTTT
TRBV29-1	many	.	TRBJ2-3	CSVEFRHDEDTQYF	TGCAGCGTGGAATTCCGACATGATGAGGATACGCAGTATTTT
TRBV11-3	.	.	TRBJ1-1	CASSLDAYTEAFF	TGTGCCAGCAGCCTCGACGCGTACACTGAAGCTTTCTTT
TRBV6-1	.	TRBD1	TRBJ2-1	CASNADRGLYNEQFF	TGTGCCAGCAACGCGGACAGGGGGCTTTACAATGAGCAGTTCTTC